This note documents a single T cell receptor beta chain sequence. Its matching antigen is unknown. Sequencing was performed with immunoSEQ multiplex PCR; in TCRdb, only in-frame clones are kept and a portion is missing. In the table there are about 240,000 clones, 84% of which are singletons. These data come from a study of Tregs in tolerant kidney transplant recipients. Study-wide results and limits: Biological reproducibility was not directly addressed in this study. Validation in larger populations is needed because few patients were studied.

The sample consisted of CD4+ T cells from blood. This clonotype was sampled from a human donor in good health.

Here the CDR3 reads CASSGTGGGQPQHF. CDR3 in DNA: TGTGCCAGCAGCGGAACAGGGGGCGGTCAGCCCCAGCATTTT. The V call is TRBV9, the J call TRBJ1-5; 9 bases line up with TRBD1. The CDR3 spans 14 residues. CDR1 is SGDLS and CDR2 is YYNGEE in the germline V gene. With V trimmed by 3 bases and J by 6 bases, 4 bases remained unmatched.